These 18 T cell receptor beta chains share one sample of origin, sequenced in a study of blood T cell repertoires in COVID-19. Sequencing was performed with immunoSEQ multiplex PCR; in TCRdb, only in-frame clones are kept and a portion is missing. The table shows 300,000 to 450,000 clones, with about 80% occurring only once. The specimen sequenced was peripheral blood. The source is a human donor with acute or convalescent COVID-19. The donor label of this sample is uncertain.

This clone has a handful of counts. V gene TRBV19 combines with J gene TRBJ1-5, with TRBD1 as a possible D gene (5 bases). The CDR3 has 14 amino acids. Germline loops: CDR1 LNHDA, CDR2 SQIVND (reference sequence). The V gene lost 7 bases and the J gene lost 7 bases, with 17 bases spanning the gap. CDR3 coding DNA: TGTGCCAGTAAGGGGCCCAGGGCAGCGCAGCCCCAGCATTTT. Amino acids: CASKGPRAAQPQHF.

The chain combines TRBV5-4 with TRBJ2-7, with 9 bases lining up with TRBD1. V lost 0 bases to trimming and J lost 4 bases; unmatched junction nucleotides: 5. Germline-derived CDR1 and CDR2 are SGHNT and YYREEE (reference sequence). The CDR3 totals 15 residues. The chain's CDR3 is CASSLVTGGKYEQYF. CDR3 nucleotides: TGTGCCAGCAGCTTGGTGACAGGGGGAAAATACGAGCAGTACTTC.

This chain connects TRBV28 to TRBJ1-3; perhaps TRBD1 as D (5 bases). Germline lookup yields CDR1 MDHEN and CDR2 SYDVKM. Trimming shortened V by 8 bases and J by 2 bases, and 13 bases separated the two germline ends. The CDR3 loop spans 14 amino acids. The CDR3 loop is CASYQAGTGNTIYF. CDR3 nucleotide sequence: TGTGCCAGCTACCAGGCAGGGACTGGAAACACCATATATTTT.

This clone was observed once. CDR3 in DNA: TGTGCCAGCAGTTACTCAGTCCAGGGGCGGACGGCTTTCTTT. Translated, it gives CASSYSVQGRTAFF. V is TRBV6-2 or TRBV6-3 and J is TRBJ1-1; a possible D gene is TRBD1 (6 bases). Germline CDR1 and CDR2: MNHEY and SVGEGT. The CDR3 contains 14 residues. V was cut by 0 bases and J by 11 bases, with 16 bases left in between.

CDR3 protein: CASSQLSGTGNYGYTF. The CDR3 bases are TGTGCCAGCAGCCAACTCTCCGGCACAGGGAACTATGGCTACACCTTC. The chain employs TRBV3-1 (or the pseudogene TRBV3-2) and TRBJ1-2; a weak D match, TRBD1 (6 bases). The CDR3 is made up of 16 amino acids. V lost 2 bases to trimming and J lost 2 bases, with 15 bases between them. Germline CDR1 and CDR2: LGHDT and YNNKEL (reference sequence).

This chain uses TRBV30 with TRBJ1-6; 7 bases align to TRBD1. The length of the CDR3 is 17 residues. V was clipped by 4 bases and J by 0 bases; unmatched bases: 9. Germline V gene lookup returns CDR1 GTSNPN and CDR2 SVGIG (reference sequence). Here the CDR3 reads CAWNPRAGGSYNSPLHF. The CDR3 DNA is TGTGCCTGGAATCCGAGGGCAGGGGGCTCCTATAATTCACCCCTCCACTTT.

This sequence joins TRBV15 and TRBJ1-1; D possibly corresponds to TRBD1 (6 bases). Trimming took 0 bases from V and 7 from J, leaving 12 bases between them. This CDR3 is built from 14 residues. Germline V gene sequence: CDR1 LNHNV, CDR2 YYDKDF (reference sequence). Here the CDR3 DNA reads TGTGCCACCAGCAGAGAATCAGGGGCGCTTGAAGCTTTCTTT. Protein product: CATSRESGALEAFF.

The CDR3 spells CASNGGRLDTQYF. The CDR3 DNA follows: TGCGCCAGCAACGGTGGGAGACTCGATACGCAGTATTTT. The chain uses TRBV10-2 and TRBJ2-3, with D maybe TRBD2 (5 bases). CDR1 and CDR2 (germline): WSHSY, SAAADI. Trimming shortened V by 7 bases and J by 6 bases, and 14 bases separated the two germline ends. This CDR3 is 13 amino acids long.

This chain links TRBV11-3 with TRBJ2-2, with TRBD2 identical over 10 bases. This CDR3 is 16 amino acids long. With V trimmed by 1 base and J by 4 bases, 3 bases remained unmatched. Germline loops: CDR1 SGHNT, CDR2 YENEEA. For the CDR3, the DNA is TGTGCCAGCAGCTTAGGGCTAGCGGGGGTCACCGGGGAGCTGTTTTTT. Translated: CASSLGLAGVTGELFF. Full variable domain (remainder filled in from reference TRBV11-3 and TRBJ2-2): EAGVVQSPRYKIIEKKQPVAFWCNPISGHNTLYWYLQNLGQGPELLIRYENEEAVDDSQLPKDRFSAERLKGVDSTLKIQPAELGDSAVYLCASSLGLAGVTGELFFGEGSRLTVL.

The rearrangement joins TRBV21-1 to TRBJ1-5. TRBV21-1 is deemed a pseudogene. The CDR3 has 17 residues. The CDR3 sequence is CASSKKRPGLSNQPQHF. CDR3 coding DNA: TGTGCCAGCAGCAAAAAACGCCCCGGTTTAAGCAATCAGCCCCAGCATTTT.

The rearrangement uses TRBV6-5 and TRBJ1-2; D not resolved. V was clipped by 4 bases and J by 7 bases, with 13 bases between them. Germline CDR1 and CDR2: MNHEY and SVGAGI. The CDR3 sequence is 13 residues long. The CDR3 coding sequence is TGTGCCAGCAGTTCAGGCCACAACGCTGGCTACACCTTC. Its translation: CASSSGHNAGYTF.

This clone was observed a single time. V and J are TRBV5-1 and TRBJ1-2; no clear D. CDR1 and CDR2 from the germline V gene are SGHRS and YFSETQ. V was shortened by 0 bases and J by 5 bases, with 5 bases between the two germline ends. The CDR3 has 12 amino acids. CDR3 in amino acids: CASSLDAYGYTF. In DNA form, the CDR3 reads TGCGCCAGCAGCTTGGACGCGTATGGCTACACCTTC.

The rearrangement links TRBV5-1 to TRBJ2-7, with 9 bases fitting TRBD2. CDR1 SGHRS and CDR2 YFSETQ come from the germline V gene. J gave up 5 bases and V 2 bases, and 8 bases lay outside the gene matches. This CDR3 has 15 amino acids. CDR3 residues: CASSFDLAGLNEQYF. The CDR3 DNA reads TGCGCCAGCAGCTTCGATCTAGCGGGATTGAACGAGCAGTACTTC. The whole variable domain, remainder taken from reference TRBV5-1 and TRBJ2-7, is KAGVTQTPRYLIKTRGQQVTLSCSPISGHRSVSWYQQTPGQGLQFLFEYFSETQRNKGNFPGRFSGRQFSNSRSEMNVSTLELGDSALYLCASSFDLAGLNEQYFGPGTRLTVT.

This rearrangement joins TRBV7-9 to TRBJ1-2; D remains ambiguous. This CDR3 spans 12 amino acids. Per the germline V gene, CDR1 is SEHNR and CDR2 is FQNEAQ (reference sequence). Trimming left V 0 bases short and J 6 bases short, with 5 bases between. In DNA form, the CDR3 reads TGTGCCAGCAGCTTAGCCGGGGATGGCTACACCTTC. This gives the protein CASSLAGDGYTF.

This clone was recorded once. The J gene is TRBJ1-6, the V gene TRBV28, with a weak D call TRBD1 (6 bases). Trimming cost V 6 bases and J 17 bases, with 20 bases left between them. The CDR3 has 13 amino acids. The germline V gene has CDR1 MDHEN and CDR2 SYDVKM. The CDR3 here is CASSTRVRGDIHF. CDR3 nucleotide sequence: TGTGCCAGCAGCACGCGGGTTAGAGGGGACATCCACTTT.

V and J are TRBV5-1 and TRBJ1-3; D possibly corresponds to TRBD1 (6 bases). The CDR3 is made up of 14 amino acids. Germline V lookup: CDR1 SGHRS, CDR2 YFSETQ. The V gene lost 3 bases and the J gene lost 1 base, with 8 bases spanning the gap. The CDR3 DNA sequence: TGCGCCAGCAGCTCAGGACAGTCTGGAAACACCATATATTTT. As protein: CASSSGQSGNTIYF. Supplemented by reference TRBV5-1 and TRBJ1-3, the full variable domain reads KAGVTQTPRYLIKTRGQQVTLSCSPISGHRSVSWYQQTPGQGLQFLFEYFSETQRNKGNFPGRFSGRQFSNSRSEMNVSTLELGDSALYLCASSSGQSGNTIYFGEGSWLTVV.

The rearrangement uses TRBV15 and TRBJ1-4; D not resolved. Germline values: CDR1 LNHNV, CDR2 YYDKDF (reference sequence). V lost 0 bases and J lost 2, with 7 bases in between. There are 15 residues in the CDR3. The CDR3 here is CATSRERSTNEKLFF. The DNA for the CDR3 is TGTGCCACCAGCAGAGAGAGGTCGACTAATGAAAAACTGTTTTTT.

This chain uses TRBV19 with TRBJ2-1; TRBD1 agrees at 9 bases. Germline V gene sequence: CDR1 LNHDA, CDR2 SQIVND (reference sequence). This CDR3 is built from 13 residues. V was pared by 8 bases and J by 7 bases, with 6 bases of the junction left unmatched. This CDR3 is CASEPGQGNEQFF. The CDR3 DNA sequence: TGTGCCAGTGAACCGGGACAGGGTAATGAGCAGTTCTTC.